The present T cell receptor beta chain was sequenced within a study of cytomegalovirus exposure and HLA in healthy donors. Study in general: There were 117 million unique TCR beta sequences, drawn from about 190 million T cells, in an earlier analysis. The study, taken as a whole, reports: A later analysis reportedly identified an Asian-associated ancestry cluster as carrying fewer N-insertions than the 666-donor mean.

This clone has a handful of counts. Its antigen is not identified. The primer mix had 60 Vbeta and 13 Jbeta primers. Using immunoSEQ multiplex PCR, the repertoire was profiled, and TCRdb retains in-frame clones only, with some absent. The data hold more than 95,000 clones, with 78% observed a single time. This CDR3 contains 13 residues. V was shortened by 2 bases and J by 7 bases, with 9 bases between the two germline ends. Germline V gene data show CDR1 as SGHNT and CDR2 as YYREEE (reference sequence). Unrecorded immune exposure was likely among donors, who were nominally healthy when sampled. This clonotype originated in a man aged 30 to 45 in good health and CMV-seropositive. V usage is TRBV5-4 and J usage is TRBJ1-4; D is uncertain. Sequenced sample: PBMCs. This CDR3 reads CASSLARSEKLFF. The CDR3 nucleotides are TGTGCCAGCAGCTTAGCACGAAGTGAAAAACTGTTTTTT.